This entry features one T cell receptor (beta chain) sequence. Different DNA sequences within this sample yield the same CDR3. In germline, CDR1 is KGHDR, CDR2 SFDVKD. The CDR3 spans 16 residues. Trimming took 3 bases from V and 1 from J; bases not matched to a gene: 3. The data were obtained in a study of blood T cell repertoires in COVID-19. About the study: Both acute and convalescent COVID-19 samples were obtained from the United States, Italy and Spain.

Clones were read by immunoSEQ multiplex PCR, and TCRdb kept only the in-frame ones, dropping some. The sample shows over 300,000 clones, roughly 90% of them seen only once. Grouping used clinical history reported by participants in a survey and questionnaire. This sequence was found in a woman under 40 with acute COVID-19. The chain employs TRBV24-1 and TRBJ1-5; 9 bases match TRBD1. What was sequenced was PBMCs or T cells enriched from blood (not recorded which). The CDR3 sequence: CATSDPGQGSNQPQHF. CDR3 nucleotides: TGTGCCACCAGTGATCCAGGACAGGGGAGCAATCAGCCCCAGCATTTT.